One and the same sample provided the 28 T cell receptor beta chains below, sequenced in a study of T cells in tuberculosis. The sample's time point: new active TB diagnosis, blood taken before or within 7 days of starting treatment. Assay: immunoSEQ multiplex PCR; the TCRdb copy retains only in-frame clones and omits some. The sample shows more than 30,000 clones, roughly 82% of them seen only once. Sequencing used PBMCs, obtained at tuberculosis diagnosis. Source of these receptors: an adult with tuberculosis.

The chain links TRBV18 to TRBJ1-2; the D gene is possibly TRBD1 (6 bases). The germline V gene has CDR1 KGHSH and CDR2 LQKENI. V lost 6 bases to trimming and J lost 2 bases, with 10 bases between them. The CDR3 loop spans 13 amino acids. This chain's CDR3 is CASSYRENYGYTF. The CDR3 bases are TGTGCCAGCTCCTACAGGGAGAACTATGGCTACACCTTC.

The chain couples TRBV5-1 to TRBJ2-3; 14 bases agree with TRBD2. The CDR3 has 17 residues. Trimming took 4 bases from V and 4 from J; bases not matched to a gene: 8. Germline values: CDR1 SGHRS, CDR2 YFSETQ. The CDR3 DNA follows: TGCGCCAGCAGCAGAACTTCGACTAGCGGGGGGGCAGATACGCAGTATTTT. This sequence encodes CASSRTSTSGGADTQYF.

The gene calls are TRBV4-1 and TRBJ2-7; TRBD2 matches at 7 bases. Germline CDR1 and CDR2: MGHRA and YSYEKL. The CDR3 length is 15 residues. Unmatched junction bases numbered 5, after V lost 0 bases and J lost 3 bases. The CDR3 sequence is CASSQDTTGGYEQYF. The CDR3 nucleotides read TGCGCCAGCAGCCAAGATACTACGGGGGGCTACGAGCAGTACTTC.

The rearrangement joins TRBV27 to TRBJ2-4; 7 bases fit TRBD1. Germline V gene sequence: CDR1 MNHEY, CDR2 SMNVEV (reference sequence). The CDR3 contains 14 residues. Unmatched junction bases numbered 2, after V lost 1 base and J lost 5 bases. DNA for the CDR3: TGTGCCAGCAGTTTATTTGGACAGGAAAACATTCAGTACTTC. This sequence encodes CASSLFGQENIQYF.

This chain connects TRBV29-1 to TRBJ2-3; 8 positions agree with TRBD1. With V trimmed by 7 bases and J by 2 bases, 8 bases remained unmatched. Germline V CDR1 and CDR2: SQVTM, ANQGSEA. This CDR3 is 14 amino acids long. This chain's CDR3 is CSAGDRRITDTQYF. In DNA form, the CDR3 reads TGCAGCGCCGGGGACAGGAGAATCACAGATACGCAGTATTTT.

This clone was recorded a few times. The rearrangement links TRBV28 to TRBJ2-7; D is unclear. Between the trimmed V and J ends, which lost 2 bases and 1 base, there was a span of 9 bases. CDR1 MDHEN and CDR2 SYDVKM come from the germline V gene. The CDR3 contains 14 residues. CDR3 in DNA: TGTGCCAGCAGTTTAACACGTAAGTCCTACGAGCAGTACTTC. It is translated as CASSLTRKSYEQYF.

The chain uses TRBV7-9 and TRBJ2-3; D uncertain. V lost 1 base and J lost 2, with 7 bases in between. The CDR3 covers 14 residues. CDR1 SEHNR and CDR2 FQNEAQ come from the germline V gene (reference sequence). The CDR3 here is CASSLERPTDTQYF. Here the CDR3 DNA reads TGTGCCAGCAGCTTAGAGCGCCCCACAGATACGCAGTATTTT.

The chain employs TRBV23-1 and TRBJ1-3; 9 bases are shared with TRBD1. TRBV23-1 is labeled an ORF, and its function is uncertain. This CDR3 is built from 22 residues. V dropped 1 base and J dropped 2; count of bases not matched to a gene: 21. The CDR3 loop reads CASSQLGWDRVVREMTGNTIYF. CDR3 DNA sequence: TGCGCCAGCAGTCAATTAGGCTGGGACAGGGTTGTGAGGGAGATGACTGGAAACACCATATATTTT.

The rearrangement uses TRBV15 and TRBJ2-7; 9 bases fit TRBD1. Germline CDR1 LNHNV, CDR2 YYDKDF (reference sequence). V gave up 0 bases and J gave up 4 bases; unmatched junction bases: 10. This CDR3 has 17 residues. The CDR3 protein is CATSRERVTGGYYEQYF. The CDR3 bases are TGTGCCACCAGCAGAGAGAGAGTCACAGGGGGCTATTACGAGCAGTACTTC.

The gene calls are TRBV4-2 and TRBJ2-3, with D maybe TRBD2 (6 bases). The length of the CDR3 is 14 residues. Germline lookup yields CDR1 LGHNA and CDR2 YNFKEQ. V was pared by 4 bases and J by 1 base, with 9 bases between. CDR3 sequence: CASSRERGTDTQYF. CDR3 in DNA: TGTGCCAGCAGCCGCGAGCGGGGCACAGATACGCAGTATTTT.

The chain is built from TRBV21-1 and TRBJ1-1; the table's D call TRBD1 went unverified against the DNA. TRBV21-1 is given as a pseudogene. The CDR3 is 21 residues long. The CDR3 spells CASSKVVASLQGARPNTEAFF. CDR3 nucleotides: TGTGCCAGCAGCAAAGTAGTTGCATCCCTACAGGGGGCGCGGCCGAACACTGAAGCTTTCTTT.

This rearrangement joins TRBV5-6 to TRBJ1-5, with a tentative D call TRBD1 (6 bases). CDR3 length: 14 residues. Looked up from germline, CDR1 is SGHDT and CDR2 is YYEEEE. Trimming took 4 bases from V and 3 from J, leaving 11 bases between them. The CDR3 loop is CASSRGQFNQPQHF. The CDR3 coding sequence is TGTGCCAGCAGCCGAGGACAGTTCAATCAGCCCCAGCATTTT.

The chain links TRBV19 to TRBJ1-2, with a tentative D call TRBD1 (6 bases). The CDR3 covers 12 residues. Trimming stripped 6 bases from V and 4 bases from J, with 9 bases between. Germline lookup yields CDR1 LNHDA and CDR2 SQIVND (reference sequence). The CDR3 DNA reads as TGTGCCAGTAGCAGGGGAAGCTATGGCTACACCTTC. Protein sequence: CASSRGSYGYTF.

The genes are TRBV6-1 and TRBJ1-5; D gene uncertain. Trimming stripped 3 bases from V and 7 bases from J, with 13 bases between. The CDR3 consists of 14 residues. The germline V gene has CDR1 MNHNS and CDR2 SASEGT. The CDR3 sequence is CASSDDGPGQPQHF. The DNA of the CDR3 is TGTGCCAGCAGTGACGATGGTCCGGGACAGCCCCAGCATTTT.

The rearrangement links TRBV6-1 to TRBJ1-2; 10 nucleotides match TRBD1. J was trimmed by 1 base and V by 4 bases; bases with no gene match: 3. The CDR3 consists of 15 residues. Germline V gene lookup returns CDR1 MNHNS and CDR2 SASEGT. CDR3 in DNA: TGTGCCAGCAGTGCCTGGACAGGGGGTAACTATGGCTACACCTTC. Protein product: CASSAWTGGNYGYTF.

This chain joins TRBV7-9 and TRBJ2-5; 13 bases agree with TRBD2. Trimming cost V 5 bases and J 5 bases; bases outside gene matches: 2. The CDR3 consists of 14 residues. CDR1 and CDR2 from the germline V gene are SEHNR and FQNEAQ (reference sequence). CDR3 amino acids: CASSRTSGSETQYF. DNA of the CDR3: TGTGCCAGCAGCCGGACTAGCGGGAGTGAGACCCAGTACTTC.

The rearrangement uses TRBV13 and TRBJ2-1; D gene ambiguous. This CDR3 has 12 residues. With 5 bases removed from V and 3 bases from J, the gap between germline ends came to 5 bases. Germline V gene data show CDR1 as PRHDT and CDR2 as FYEKMQ (reference sequence). The CDR3 DNA reads TGTGCCAGCAGCCCGGGCTACAATGAGCAGTTCTTC. As protein: CASSPGYNEQFF.

The chain links TRBV7-9 to TRBJ1-2, with TRBD1 as a possible D gene (6 bases). Per germline, CDR1 SEHNR and CDR2 FQNEAQ (reference sequence). V was trimmed by 3 bases and J by 4 bases, leaving 9 bases between them. CDR3 size: 13 residues. This chain's CDR3 is CASSLDSIYGYTF. As DNA, the CDR3 is TGTGCCAGCAGCTTGGACAGCATCTATGGCTACACCTTC.

The V gene is TRBV18, the J gene TRBJ2-7, with D tentatively TRBD2 (6 bases). CDR1 KGHSH and CDR2 LQKENI come from the germline V gene. This CDR3 is built from 14 residues. V lost 3 bases, J lost 3 bases, and 12 bases lay in between. The DNA for the CDR3 is TGTGCCAGCTCACCGACTCAGGGAGGCTACGAGCAGTACTTC. Its translation is CASSPTQGGYEQYF.

The V call is TRBV2, the J call TRBJ1-2; 8 nucleotides match TRBD1. In germline, CDR1 is SNHLY, CDR2 FYNNEI. J was trimmed by 8 bases and V by 6 bases; bases with no gene match: 8. The CDR3 runs 13 residues. DNA of the CDR3: TGTGCCAGCAGCGTACAGGGGGGATCCGGCTACACCTTC. This sequence encodes CASSVQGGSGYTF.

In DNA form, the CDR3 reads TGCGCCAGCAGCTTGGGAGACAACCACCCCACCGGGGAGCTGTTTTTT. Amino acid sequence: CASSLGDNHPTGELFF. V is TRBV5-1 and J is TRBJ2-2; D gene ambiguous. V lost 0 bases, J lost 4 bases, and 13 bases lay in between. The V gene's germline CDR1 is SGHRS and CDR2 YFSETQ. The CDR3 covers 16 residues.

The chain has TRBV7-3 and TRBJ1-1; 9 nucleotides match TRBD1. V shed 1 base, J shed 5 bases, and the junction held 8 bases outside the gene matches. CDR1 is SGHTA and CDR2 is FQGTGA in the germline V gene. The CDR3 has 16 amino acids. The CDR3 DNA is TGTGCCAGCAGCTTAAGAGAACAGGGGGCTGGGACTGAAGCTTTCTTT. It codes for CASSLREQGAGTEAFF. The full variable domain, its missing parts supplied by reference TRBV7-3 and TRBJ1-1, is GAGVSQTPSNKVTEKGKYVELRCDPISGHTALYWYRQSLGQGPEFLIYFQGTGAADDSGLPNDRFFAVRPEGSVSTLKIQRTERGDSAVYLCASSLREQGAGTEAFFGQGTRLTVV.

The J gene is TRBJ1-2, the V gene TRBV28; TRBD1 is a possible D gene (5 bases). Trimming removed 5 bases from V and 2 bases from J, with 15 bases in between. This CDR3 contains 15 residues. Germline V lookup: CDR1 MDHEN, CDR2 SYDVKM. In DNA, the CDR3 is TGTGCCAGCAGTCCATATTCCACAGGAAACTATGGCTACACCTTC. Its translation is CASSPYSTGNYGYTF.

This chain links TRBV18 with TRBJ1-6; D is unresolved. With 3 bases removed from V and 9 bases from J, the gap between germline ends came to 9 bases. CDR1 and CDR2 (germline): KGHSH, LQKENI. The CDR3 sequence is 13 residues long. CDR3 bases: TGTGCCAGCTCACCTGGCCCTGTTTCACCCCTCCACTTT. Amino acids: CASSPGPVSPLHF.

The chain carries TRBV27 and TRBJ1-1; D is unresolved. The V end was cut by 6 bases, the J end by 2 bases, with 13 bases between. The germline CDR1 and CDR2 sequences are MNHEY and SMNVEV (reference sequence). The CDR3 sequence is 14 residues long. CDR3 sequence: CASRVLEGNTEAFF. The CDR3 DNA follows: TGTGCCAGCAGAGTTTTGGAGGGTAACACTGAAGCTTTCTTT.

The J gene is TRBJ2-7, the V gene TRBV6-5, with 9 bases fitting TRBD1. CDR3 size: 13 residues. V was pared by 11 bases and J by 0 bases, with 5 bases of the junction left unmatched. CDR1 and CDR2 (germline): MNHEY, SVGAGI. CDR3 nucleotides: TGTGCCGCCACACAGGGGGCCTCCTACGAGCAGTACTTC. As protein: CAATQGASYEQYF.

V gene TRBV28 combines with J gene TRBJ1-3; 7 bases agree with TRBD1. Losses at the gene ends were 5 bases for V and 3 bases for J; bases not matched to a gene: 4. This CDR3 is 14 amino acids long. Germline V CDR1 and CDR2: MDHEN, SYDVKM. Written as DNA, the CDR3 is TGTGCCAGCAGTCTAGGGGGCGTTGGAAACACCATATATTTT. This codes for CASSLGGVGNTIYF.

The genes are TRBV5-4 and TRBJ1-1; 7 bases line up with TRBD1. Germline CDR1 reads SGHNT; CDR2 reads YYREEE (reference sequence). The CDR3 totals 14 residues. Germline trimming cut 4 bases from V and 0 bases from J; bases unmatched to any gene: 3. CDR3 amino acids: CASSVGQVNTEAFF. The CDR3 nucleotides are TGTGCCAGCAGCGTAGGACAGGTGAACACTGAAGCTTTCTTT.